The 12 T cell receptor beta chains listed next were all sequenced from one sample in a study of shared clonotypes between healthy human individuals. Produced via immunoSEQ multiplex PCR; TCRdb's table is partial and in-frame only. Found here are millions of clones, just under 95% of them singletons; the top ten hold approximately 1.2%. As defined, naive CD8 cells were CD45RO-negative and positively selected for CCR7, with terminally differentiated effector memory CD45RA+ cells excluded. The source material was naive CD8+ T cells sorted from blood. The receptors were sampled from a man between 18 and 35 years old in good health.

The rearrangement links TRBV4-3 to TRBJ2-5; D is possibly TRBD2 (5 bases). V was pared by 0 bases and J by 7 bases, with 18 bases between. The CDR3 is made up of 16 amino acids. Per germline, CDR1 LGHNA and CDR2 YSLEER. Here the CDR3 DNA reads TGCGCCAGCAGCCAAGAAGTCGCCTTTAGCGATGGGACCCAGTACTTC. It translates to CASSQEVAFSDGTQYF.

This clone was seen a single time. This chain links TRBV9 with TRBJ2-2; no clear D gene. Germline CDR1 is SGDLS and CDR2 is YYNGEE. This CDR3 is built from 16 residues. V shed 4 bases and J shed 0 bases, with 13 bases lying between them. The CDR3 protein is CASSPSRTANTGELFF. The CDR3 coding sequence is TGTGCCAGCAGCCCCTCCCGGACCGCGAACACCGGGGAGCTGTTTTTT.

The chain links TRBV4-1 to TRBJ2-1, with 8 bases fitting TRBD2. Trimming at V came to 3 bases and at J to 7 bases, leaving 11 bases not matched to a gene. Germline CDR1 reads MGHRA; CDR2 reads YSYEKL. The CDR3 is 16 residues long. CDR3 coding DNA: TGCGCCAGCAGCCAGGACTTAAGCGGGAGTTGGAATGAGCAGTTCTTC. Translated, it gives CASSQDLSGSWNEQFF.

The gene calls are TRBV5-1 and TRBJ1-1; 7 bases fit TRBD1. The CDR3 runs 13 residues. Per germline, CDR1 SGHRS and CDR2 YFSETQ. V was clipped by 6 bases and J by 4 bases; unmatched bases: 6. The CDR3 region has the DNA TGCGCCAGCACTAACTCAGGGGGCACTGAAGCTTTCTTT. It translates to CASTNSGGTEAFF.

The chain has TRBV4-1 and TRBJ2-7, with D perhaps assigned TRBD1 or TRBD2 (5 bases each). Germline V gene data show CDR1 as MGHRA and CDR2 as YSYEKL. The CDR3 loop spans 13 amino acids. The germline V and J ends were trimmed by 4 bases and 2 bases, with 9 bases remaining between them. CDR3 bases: TGCGCCAGCAGCCTGGGACCGGCCTACGAGCAGTACTTC. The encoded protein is CASSLGPAYEQYF.

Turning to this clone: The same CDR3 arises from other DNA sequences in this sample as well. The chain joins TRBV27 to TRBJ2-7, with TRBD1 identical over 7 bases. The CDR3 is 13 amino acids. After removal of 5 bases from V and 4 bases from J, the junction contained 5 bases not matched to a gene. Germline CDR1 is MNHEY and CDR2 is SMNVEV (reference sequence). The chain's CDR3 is CASSTTGVYEQYF. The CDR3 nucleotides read TGTGCCAGCAGTACCACAGGGGTATACGAGCAGTACTTC.

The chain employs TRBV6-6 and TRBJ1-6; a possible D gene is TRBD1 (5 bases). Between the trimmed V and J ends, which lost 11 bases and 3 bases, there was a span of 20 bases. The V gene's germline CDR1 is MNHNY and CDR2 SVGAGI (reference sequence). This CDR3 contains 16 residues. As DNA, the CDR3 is TGTGCCTCAGGAGGGGCAGGTGGATTCTATAATTCACCCCTCCACTTT. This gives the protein CASGGAGGFYNSPLHF.

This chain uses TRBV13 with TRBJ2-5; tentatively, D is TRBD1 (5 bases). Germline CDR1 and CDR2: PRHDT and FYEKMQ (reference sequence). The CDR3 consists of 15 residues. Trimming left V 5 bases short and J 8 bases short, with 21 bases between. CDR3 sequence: CASSITKDSRDTQYF. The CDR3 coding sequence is TGTGCCAGCAGCATTACTAAAGACAGTCGTGATACCCAGTACTTC.

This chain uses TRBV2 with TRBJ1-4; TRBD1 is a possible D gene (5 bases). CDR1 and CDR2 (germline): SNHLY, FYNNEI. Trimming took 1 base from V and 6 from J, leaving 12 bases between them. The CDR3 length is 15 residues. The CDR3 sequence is CASSEDPGLDEKLFF. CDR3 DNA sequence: TGTGCCAGCAGTGAAGATCCAGGGTTGGATGAAAAACTGTTTTTT.

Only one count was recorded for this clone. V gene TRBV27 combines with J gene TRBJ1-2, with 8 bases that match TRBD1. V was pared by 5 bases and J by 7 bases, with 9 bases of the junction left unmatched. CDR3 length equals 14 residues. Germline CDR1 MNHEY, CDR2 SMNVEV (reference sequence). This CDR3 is CASSKTGASGGYTF. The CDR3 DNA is TGTGCCAGCAGTAAGACAGGGGCTTCAGGTGGCTACACCTTC.

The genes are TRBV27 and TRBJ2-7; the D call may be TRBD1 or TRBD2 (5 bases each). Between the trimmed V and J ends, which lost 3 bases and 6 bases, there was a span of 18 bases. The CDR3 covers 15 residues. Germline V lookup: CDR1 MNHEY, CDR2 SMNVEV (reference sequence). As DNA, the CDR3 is TGTGCCAGCAGTTTCTCCCTTGAGGGGACGGGCGAGCAGTACTTC. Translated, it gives CASSFSLEGTGEQYF.

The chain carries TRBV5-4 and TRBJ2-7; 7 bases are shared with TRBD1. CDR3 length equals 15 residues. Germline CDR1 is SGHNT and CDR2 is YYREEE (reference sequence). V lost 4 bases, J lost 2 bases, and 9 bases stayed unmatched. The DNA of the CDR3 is TGTGCCAGCAGCGGGAGCGTAGGACAGGCCTACGAGCAGTACTTC. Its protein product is CASSGSVGQAYEQYF.